These 8 T cell receptor beta chains originate from one sample sequenced in a study of T cell repertoires in cytomegalovirus infection (dated by TCRdb to about 2019). Taken with the paper, the label for treatment or condition translates to: in vitro stimulation with specific CMV peptide epitopes to enrich CMV-specific T cells. Their cognate antigens are unknown. This sample was sequenced with an Illumina HiSeq 1500. In TCRdb, the public reads were trimmed at Q25 with fastp and aligned with MiXCR, with productive beta chains retained. Rows with one shared CDR3 protein collapse into an entry with the most common genes and DNA. This sample lists 750,000 to 950,000 distinct CDR3 sequences; 25% to 30% were detected once. The ten largest clones add up to around 12% of the sample. Sequencing used cultured CD8+ T cells from PBMCs, obtained from culture after CMV antigen stimulation. These receptors came from a human donor in good health (CMV status not recorded). Some clones in this sample may be carry-over from other donors' samples.

The chain couples TRBV27 to TRBJ2-3; D uncertain. This CDR3 is 16 amino acids long. Per germline, CDR1 MNHEY and CDR2 SMNVEV (reference sequence). The V end lost 5 bases, the J end lost 1 base, and 16 bases lay between the germline ends. The CDR3 nucleotides read TGTGCCAGCAGTCCGACCTTTGACGGGCGCACAGATACGCAGTATTTT. Protein: CASSPTFDGRTDTQYF.

There are many counts of this clonotype. V usage is TRBV29-1 and J usage is TRBJ2-1; 7 bases are a match to TRBD2. Germline lookup yields CDR1 SQVTM and CDR2 ANQGSEA. This CDR3 has 16 amino acids. V dropped 8 bases and J dropped 3; count of bases not matched to a gene: 16. The CDR3 reads CSLSGRRGSIYNEQFF. CDR3 coding DNA: TGCAGCCTATCCGGTCGGCGGGGGTCCATCTACAATGAGCAGTTCTTC.

The chain recombines TRBV20-1 with TRBJ2-3; D is possibly TRBD2 (6 bases). Germline V gives CDR1 DFQATT, CDR2 SNEGSKA (reference sequence). This CDR3 is built from 15 residues. V gave up 0 bases and J gave up 0 bases, with 10 bases separating them. This CDR3 is CSARDLAASTDTQYF. CDR3 in DNA: TGCAGTGCTAGAGATTTAGCGGCGAGCACAGATACGCAGTATTTT.

V usage is TRBV7-9 and J usage is TRBJ2-1; a possible D gene is TRBD1 (6 bases). The V and J ends lost 1 base and 15 bases respectively, with 10 bases between them. The CDR3 runs 11 residues. In germline, CDR1 is SEHNR, CDR2 FQNEAQ (reference sequence). CDR3 loop: CASSLDRDVFF. The CDR3 nucleotides read TGTGCCAGCAGCTTAGACAGGGACGTGTTCTTC.

The chain combines TRBV25-1 with TRBJ2-2, with a possible D match to TRBD1 (5 bases). This CDR3 has 14 residues. From germline, CDR1 is MGHDK and CDR2 SYGVNS. Trimming pared 7 bases from V and 3 bases from J, leaving 12 bases between. CDR3 in DNA: TGTGCCAGCAAAGGACATTCGCACACCGGGGAGCTGTTTTTT. It translates to CASKGHSHTGELFF.

This sequence joins TRBV7-9 and TRBJ2-3, with 8 bases matching TRBD2. In germline, CDR1 is SEHNR, CDR2 FQNEAQ (reference sequence). The CDR3 is 15 residues long. The V gene end was trimmed by 10 bases and the J gene end by 4 bases; junction bases not matched to a gene: 13. The CDR3 loop reads CAKQGSGGPSDTQYF. The CDR3 DNA reads as TGTGCCAAGCAGGGATCGGGGGGGCCTTCAGATACGCAGTATTTT.

This clonotype has just a few counts. V usage is TRBV20-1 and J usage is TRBJ2-2, with D tentatively TRBD1 or TRBD2 (6 bases each). The CDR3 sequence is 17 residues long. V was pared by 1 base and J by 6 bases, with 21 bases between. The V gene's germline CDR1 is DFQATT and CDR2 SNEGSKA (reference sequence). The CDR3 spells CSARGGRPGEIPGELFF. DNA for the CDR3: TGCAGTGCTAGAGGAGGGAGGCCAGGGGAAATCCCCGGGGAGCTGTTTTTT.

This CDR3 reads CASRRQAGANVLTF. CDR3 bases: TGTGCCAGCAGAAGACAGGCTGGGGCCAACGTCCTGACTTTC. The rearrangement joins TRBV27 to TRBJ2-6; D perhaps matches TRBD1 (6 bases). Between the trimmed V and J ends, which lost 6 bases and 2 bases, there was a span of 8 bases. The CDR3 consists of 14 residues. Germline-derived CDR1 and CDR2 are MNHEY and SMNVEV (reference sequence).